Sequencing of this T cell receptor beta chain was carried out in a study of T cell repertoires in cytomegalovirus infection. Study background: Carrying CMV and the relevant HLA type showed in public TCR beta signatures. General study points: The cumulative frequency of public TCR beta families distinguished individuals who carried CMV together with the relevant HLA. Dominant in the ex vivo response were TCR beta clonotypes restricted by HLA-C and specific for CMV.

TCRdb redid the calling of the reads with MiXCR, one entry per CDR3 protein. Counted here are roughly 500,000 distinct CDR3 sequences, around 30% occurring once; the ten biggest clones make up roughly 15%. V lost 3 bases, J lost 6 bases, and 25 bases stayed unmatched. The germline CDR1 and CDR2 sequences are SGHVS and FQNEAQ. The CDR3 is made up of 22 amino acids. Many counts were recorded for this clonotype. The antigen is undetermined. The V gene is TRBV7-8, the J gene TRBJ2-1, with 11 nucleotides matching TRBD2. The sequences come from cultured PBMCs, collected from culture after CMV antigen stimulation. The receptor comes from a human donor in good health (CMV status not recorded). Some clones in this sample may be carry-over from other donors' samples. CDR3 in amino acids: CASSFRVIHALAGEWSCNEQFF. The CDR3 nucleotides are TGTGCCAGCAGCTTCAGGGTGATTCATGCACTAGCGGGAGAATGGAGCTGCAATGAGCAGTTCTTC.